The sequence of this TCR beta chain was determined in a study of OX40 agonist ivuxolimab in advanced cancers. V was shortened by 0 bases and J by 2 bases, with 10 bases between the two germline ends. This CDR3 has 15 amino acids. From germline, CDR1 is LGHNA and CDR2 YNFKEQ. Some clones are missing from TCRdb's copy, which holds only in-frame ones; the method was immunoSEQ multiplex PCR. The sample lists some 84,000 clones, approximately 90% occurring once. The receptor was derived from an adult with an advanced solid tumor such as melanoma, head and neck, liver or kidney cancer. The V and J genes are TRBV4-2 and TRBJ1-2; D is uncertain. Material: CD4+ or CD8+ T cells sorted from blood, obtained in a trial of the OX40 agonist ivuxolimab. CDR3 loop: CASSQEQALNYGYTF. As DNA, the CDR3 is TGTGCCAGCAGCCAAGAGCAGGCCCTAAACTATGGCTACACCTTC.